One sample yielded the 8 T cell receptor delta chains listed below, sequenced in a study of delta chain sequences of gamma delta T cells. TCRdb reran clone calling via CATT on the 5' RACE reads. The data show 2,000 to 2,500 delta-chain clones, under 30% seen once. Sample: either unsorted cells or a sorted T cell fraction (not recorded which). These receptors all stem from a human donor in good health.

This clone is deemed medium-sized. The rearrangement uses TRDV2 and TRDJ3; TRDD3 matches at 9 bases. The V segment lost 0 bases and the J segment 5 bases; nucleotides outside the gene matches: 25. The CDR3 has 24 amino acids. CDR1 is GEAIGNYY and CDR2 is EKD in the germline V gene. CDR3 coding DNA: TGTGCCTGTGACACCGTAGAATTTAAACTGGGGGACCCCGTTCGCATCGGGGACACCCGACAGATGTTTTTC. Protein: CACDTVEFKLGDPVRIGDTRQMFF.

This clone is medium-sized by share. Here the CDR3 DNA reads TGTGCCTGTGACCGTTTGGGGGATACCTCGTGGGACACCCGACAGATGTTTTTC. This translates into CACDRLGDTSWDTRQMFF. The chain is built from TRDV2 and TRDJ3, with TRDD3 matching over 10 bases. The CDR3 is made up of 18 amino acids. Germline V CDR1 and CDR2: GEAIGNYY, EKD. J lost 4 bases, V lost 3 bases, and 8 bases had no gene match.

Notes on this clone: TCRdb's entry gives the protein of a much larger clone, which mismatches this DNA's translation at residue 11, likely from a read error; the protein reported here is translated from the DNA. The DNA for the CDR3 is TGTGCCTGTGACCCCGTCTGGGGGATACGCAGCGATAAACTCATCTTT. It is translated as CACDPVWGIRSDKLIF. The chain links TRDV2 to TRDJ1; 12 bases agree with TRDD3. The CDR3 extends over 16 amino acids. Germline CDR1 and CDR2: GEAIGNYY and EKD. J lost 4 bases, V lost 3 bases, and 8 bases had no gene match.

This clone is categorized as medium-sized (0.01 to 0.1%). In nucleotides, the CDR3 is TGTGCCTGTGACCGGGTTACTGGGGGATCCCAGGGCGATAAACTCATCTTT. As protein: CACDRVTGGSQGDKLIF. This rearrangement joins TRDV2 to TRDJ1, with 10 bases aligning to TRDD3. From germline, CDR1 is GEAIGNYY and CDR2 EKD. Trimming at V came to 3 bases and at J to 4 bases, leaving 13 bases not matched to a gene. The CDR3 is made up of 17 amino acids.

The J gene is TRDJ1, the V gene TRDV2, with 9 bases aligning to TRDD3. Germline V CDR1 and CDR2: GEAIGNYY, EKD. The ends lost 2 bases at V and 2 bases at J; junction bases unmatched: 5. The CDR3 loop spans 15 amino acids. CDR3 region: CACDSLLGDTDKLIF. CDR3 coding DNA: TGTGCCTGTGACAGTCTCCTGGGGGATACCGATAAACTCATCTTT.

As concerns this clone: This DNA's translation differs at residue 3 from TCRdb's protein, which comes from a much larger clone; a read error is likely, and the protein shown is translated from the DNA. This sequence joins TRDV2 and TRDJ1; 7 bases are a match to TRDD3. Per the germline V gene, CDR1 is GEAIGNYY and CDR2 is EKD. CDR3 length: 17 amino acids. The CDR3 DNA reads TGTGCCCGTGACTCCGTACTGGGGACCAAAGACACCGATAAACTCATCTTT. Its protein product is CARDSVLGTKDTDKLIF.

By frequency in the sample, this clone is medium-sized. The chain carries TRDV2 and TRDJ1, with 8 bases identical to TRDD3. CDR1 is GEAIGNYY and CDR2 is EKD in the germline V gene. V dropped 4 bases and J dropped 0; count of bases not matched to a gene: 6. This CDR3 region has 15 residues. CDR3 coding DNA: TGTGCCTGTGATACCCTGGGGGAAAACACCGATAAACTCATCTTT. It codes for CACDTLGENTDKLIF.

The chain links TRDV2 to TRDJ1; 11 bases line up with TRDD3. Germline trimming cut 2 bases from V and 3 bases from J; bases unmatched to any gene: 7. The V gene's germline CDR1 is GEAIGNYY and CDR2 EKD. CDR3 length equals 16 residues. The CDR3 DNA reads TGTGCCTGTGACAGTTTGGGGGATACGGGGTCCGATAAACTCATCTTT. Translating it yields CACDSLGDTGSDKLIF.